These 20 T cell receptor beta chains were sequenced from one sample in a study of blood T cells in healthy people across ages. A second about 6 to 12 cycle PCR used barcoded and J-beta primers. MiXCR, applied by TCRdb to the 5' RACE reads, yields one record per CDR3 protein. This sample yields about a million distinct CDR3 sequences, of which less than 45% are seen a single time; approximately 14% belongs to the top ten. Source material: blood. The receptors here all came from a man younger than 30 in good health.

This clonotype appeared once. A much bigger clone sits one base away, suggesting this may be a read error. The V and J genes are TRBV12-3 or TRBV12-4 and TRBJ2-3, with TRBD2 identical over 9 bases. The V segment lost 5 bases and the J segment 4 bases; nucleotides outside the gene matches: 10. The CDR3 covers 16 residues. CDR3: CASSNRLAAIADTQYF. CDR3 sequence (DNA): TGTGCCAGCAGTAACAGACTAGCGGCCATCGCAGATACGCAGTATTTT.

This clonotype was picked up a small number of times. The genes are TRBV7-8 and TRBJ1-2; D remains unclear. CDR3 length: 15 residues. CDR1 is SGHVS and CDR2 is FQNEAQ in the germline V gene. V shed 1 base and J shed 2 bases, with 11 bases lying between them. CDR3 sequence: CASSLDLPSNYGYTF. CDR3 in DNA: TGTGCCAGCAGCTTAGACTTACCGTCAAACTATGGCTACACCTTC.

The V and J genes are TRBV10-3 and TRBJ2-7; D unclear. There are 11 residues in the CDR3. Germline loops: CDR1 ENHRY, CDR2 SYGVKD. V was trimmed by 8 bases and J by 7 bases, leaving 12 bases between them. The CDR3 loop is CAIQERDEQYF. The CDR3 nucleotides are TGTGCCATCCAGGAAAGGGATGAGCAGTACTTC.

The chain couples TRBV7-2 to TRBJ2-5, with D possibly matching TRBD2 (6 bases). V dropped 3 bases and J dropped 11 bases, with 16 bases sitting between them. This CDR3 is 13 amino acids long. The germline V gene encodes CDR1 SGHTA and CDR2 FQGNSA. The CDR3 sequence: CASSFGGINEQYF. The DNA for the CDR3 is TGTGCCAGCAGCTTCGGGGGAATCAATGAGCAGTACTTC.

This clonotype has only a few counts. The chain couples TRBV29-1 to TRBJ1-2; a possible D gene is TRBD1 (5 bases). Per the germline V gene, CDR1 is SQVTM and CDR2 is ANQGSEA. CDR3 length: 14 residues. Between the trimmed V and J ends, which lost 1 base and 7 bases, there was a span of 16 bases. The CDR3 loop reads CSVEVVRQGGGYTF. The CDR3 DNA reads as TGCAGCGTTGAAGTCGTGCGGCAGGGTGGTGGCTACACCTTC.

The J gene is TRBJ2-3, the V gene TRBV27; 10 positions agree with TRBD2. The CDR3 consists of 16 residues. Trimming at V came to 2 bases and at J to 2 bases, leaving 4 bases not matched to a gene. Per the germline V gene, CDR1 is MNHEY and CDR2 is SMNVEV (reference sequence). The CDR3 DNA reads TGTGCCAGCAGTTTAGGACTAGCGGCTGCCACAGATACGCAGTATTTT. Its translation: CASSLGLAAATDTQYF.

The rearrangement uses TRBV7-6 and TRBJ1-3; D is ambiguous. CDR3 length: 14 amino acids. V lost 7 bases, J lost 5 bases, and 15 bases lay in between. Germline lookup yields CDR1 SGHVS and CDR2 FNYEAQ. The chain's CDR3 is CASTAEGLRNTIYF. The CDR3 DNA sequence: TGTGCCAGCACCGCGGAGGGTTTAAGAAACACCATATATTTT.

This clonotype showed up just a few times. The chain uses TRBV6-2 or TRBV6-3 and TRBJ2-1; 10 bases line up with TRBD2. With V trimmed by 2 bases and J by 4 bases, 8 bases remained unmatched. CDR3 size: 17 residues. Germline V gene lookup returns CDR1 MNHEY and CDR2 SVGEGT. CDR3 amino acids: CASSYRSTSGHYNEQFF. CDR3 DNA sequence: TGTGCCAGCAGTTACCGCTCGACTAGCGGGCATTACAATGAGCAGTTCTTC.

This clonotype was picked up a small number of times. The CDR3: CASSQEERVYGYTF. The CDR3 DNA reads TGTGCCAGCAGCCAAGAAGAAAGGGTATACGGCTACACCTTC. V and J are TRBV4-2 and TRBJ1-2; D is ambiguous. Deletions cut 0 bases from V and 8 bases from J, with 13 bases between. CDR3 length equals 14 residues. Germline CDR1 and CDR2: LGHNA and YNFKEQ.

This rearrangement joins TRBV5-8 to TRBJ2-3; TRBD1 or TRBD2 may be the D gene (6 bases each). The germline V gene has CDR1 SGHTS and CDR2 YDEGEE. V lost 8 bases and J 5 bases, leaving 21 bases between the germline ends. This CDR3 spans 15 amino acids. Here the CDR3 reads CARAGPLGARDTQYF. The CDR3 DNA reads as TGTGCCAGAGCGGGCCCTCTGGGGGCAAGAGATACGCAGTATTTT. Full variable domain (missing parts from reference TRBV5-8 and TRBJ2-3): EAGVTQSPTHLIKTRGQQATLRCSPISGHTSVYWYQQALGLGLQFLLWYDEGEERNRGNFPPRFSGRQFPNYSSELNVNALELEDSALYLCARAGPLGARDTQYFGPGTRLTVL.

This chain links TRBV4-3 with TRBJ1-2, with D perhaps TRBD1 (5 bases). Germline-derived CDR1 and CDR2 are LGHNA and YSLEER. V was shortened by 1 base and J by 4 bases, with 16 bases between the two germline ends. The CDR3 covers 16 residues. The CDR3 here is CASSQGISTASYGYTF. DNA of the CDR3: TGCGCCAGCAGCCAAGGGATTTCGACAGCCAGCTATGGCTACACCTTC.

The chain is built from TRBV25-1 and TRBJ1-6; D remains ambiguous. Germline V CDR1 and CDR2: MGHDK, SYGVNS. V was cut by 7 bases and J by 5 bases, with 12 bases left in between. This CDR3 is 14 amino acids long. CDR3 region: CASTDYSDNSPLHF. CDR3 nucleotides: TGTGCCAGCACAGATTATTCAGATAATTCACCCCTCCACTTT. Complete variable domain (other parts from reference TRBV25-1 and TRBJ1-6): EADIYQTPRYLVIGTGKKITLECSQTMGHDKMYWYQQDPGMELHLIHYSYGVNSTEKGDLSSESTVSRIRTEHFPLTLESARPSHTSQYLCASTDYSDNSPLHFGNGTRLTVT.

This clonotype has just one count. The chain carries TRBV10-3 and TRBJ1-2, with 8 positions matching TRBD1. The trim removed 7 bases at V and 6 bases at J, leaving 7 bases unmatched. Germline-derived CDR1 and CDR2 are ENHRY and SYGVKD. The CDR3 spans 13 residues. CDR3 nucleotides: TGTGCCATCACTTTCGGACAGGGAGATGGCTACACCTTC. Translating it yields CAITFGQGDGYTF.

The rearrangement uses TRBV6-5 and TRBJ2-1, with TRBD1 matching over 12 bases. The CDR3 extends over 14 amino acids. In germline, CDR1 is MNHEY, CDR2 SVGAGI. The J segment lost 7 bases and the V segment lost 8 bases, leaving 6 bases of the junction unmatched. CDR3 DNA sequence: TGTGCCAGCGCCGGGACAGGGGGCAGGAATGAGCAGTTCTTC. This translates into CASAGTGGRNEQFF.

V is TRBV14 and J is TRBJ1-3, with D hard to call. The CDR3 extends over 14 amino acids. Germline lookup yields CDR1 SGHDN and CDR2 FVKESK. Trimming shortened V by 0 bases and J by 6 bases, and 9 bases separated the two germline ends. CDR3 loop: CASSQEWQLNTIYF. The CDR3 region has the DNA TGTGCCAGCAGCCAAGAGTGGCAGCTAAACACCATATATTTT.

The chain combines TRBV7-2 with TRBJ2-5; a possible D gene is TRBD2 (5 bases). Deletions cut 3 bases from V and 2 bases from J, with 13 bases between. This CDR3 has 15 amino acids. Germline CDR1 SGHTA, CDR2 FQGNSA. The CDR3 reads CASSFLWTVQETQYF. DNA for the CDR3: TGTGCCAGCAGCTTCCTATGGACTGTTCAAGAGACCCAGTACTTC.

The sample holds a few counts of this clonotype. The rearrangement links TRBV12-3 or TRBV12-4 to TRBJ1-1, with TRBD1 identical over 9 bases. V shed 5 bases and J 0 bases; nucleotides not matched to a gene: 7. The CDR3 loop spans 16 amino acids. CDR3 in DNA: TGTGCCAGCAGTCCACCTGGGACAGGGATGAACACTGAAGCTTTCTTT. Translation gives CASSPPGTGMNTEAFF.

This clonotype was seen more than once but under ten times. The chain carries TRBV4-3 and TRBJ2-1, with D uncertain. This CDR3 has 17 residues. In germline, CDR1 is LGHNA, CDR2 YSLEER. The V gene lost 0 bases and the J gene lost 2 bases, with 14 bases spanning the gap. CDR3 coding DNA: TGCGCCAGCAGCCAAGATTTAGGTTCATTGACCTACAATGAGCAGTTCTTC. Encoded protein: CASSQDLGSLTYNEQFF.

A few counts support this clonotype. This chain uses TRBV6-2 or TRBV6-3 with TRBJ2-3; 8 bases line up with TRBD2. The length of the CDR3 is 14 residues. The V gene end was trimmed by 6 bases and the J gene end by 6 bases; junction bases not matched to a gene: 8. Germline values: CDR1 MNHEY, CDR2 SVGEGT. The DNA of the CDR3 is TGTGCCAGCAGCGCCGGGACTAGAACGGATACGCAGTATTTT. Its translation: CASSAGTRTDTQYF.

V usage is TRBV6-5 and J usage is TRBJ1-2; D is possibly TRBD1 (6 bases). Trimming removed 4 bases from V and 4 bases from J, with 10 bases in between. CDR1 and CDR2 (germline): MNHEY, SVGAGI. The CDR3 sequence is 13 residues long. CDR3 sequence reads: CASSSGQLYGYTF. The CDR3, as DNA: TGTGCCAGCAGTTCCGGACAGCTCTATGGCTACACCTTC.